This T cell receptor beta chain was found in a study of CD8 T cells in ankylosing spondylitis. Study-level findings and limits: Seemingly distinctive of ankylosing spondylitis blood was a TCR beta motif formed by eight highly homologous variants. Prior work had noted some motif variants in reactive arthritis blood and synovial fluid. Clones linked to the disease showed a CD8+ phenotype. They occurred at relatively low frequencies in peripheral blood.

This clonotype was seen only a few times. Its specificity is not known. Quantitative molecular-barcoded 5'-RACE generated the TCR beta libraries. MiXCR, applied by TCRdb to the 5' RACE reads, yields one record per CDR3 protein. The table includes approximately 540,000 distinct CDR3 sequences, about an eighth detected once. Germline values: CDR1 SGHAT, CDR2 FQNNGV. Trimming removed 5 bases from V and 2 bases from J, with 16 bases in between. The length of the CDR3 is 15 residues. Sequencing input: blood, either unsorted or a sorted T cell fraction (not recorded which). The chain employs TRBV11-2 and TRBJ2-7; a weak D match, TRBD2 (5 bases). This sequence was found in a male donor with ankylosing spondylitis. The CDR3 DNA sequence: TGTGCCAGCAGCGGACTGAGATCCTATGCCTACGAGCAGTACTTC. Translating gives CASSGLRSYAYEQYF.